Listed below are T cell receptor beta chains from one sample, sequenced in a study of cytomegalovirus exposure and HLA in healthy donors. Sequenced by immunoSEQ multiplex PCR; TCRdb stores in-frame clones only, minus some. The data show about 98,000 clones, with about four fifths seen just once and about a tenth held by the top ten. The specimen sequenced was PBMCs. These receptors were taken from a man aged 18 to 30 in good health and CMV-seropositive. Both conserved end residues are part of each CDR3. A D gene is named only where the DNA matches it firmly. Only some rows state a clone size, as once, few, many or a class for expanded clones.

cdr3_nt: TGCGCCAGCGAGCTTGGGACAGGGGGAACCGGGACTGAAAAACTGTTTTTT
cdr3_aa: CASELGTGGTGTEKLFF
d_call: TRBD1
j_call: TRBJ1-4
v_call: TRBV4-1
clone_size: -

cdr3_nt: TGCAGTGCGGGACTAGCGGGCGGCTCCTACGAGCAGTACTTC
cdr3_aa: CSAGLAGGSYEQYF
d_call: TRBD2
j_call: TRBJ2-7
v_call: TRBV29-1
clone_size: -

cdr3_nt: TGTGCCAGCAGCTGGGAGGGGTCTGAAGCTTTCTTT
cdr3_aa: CASSWEGSEAFF
d_call: -
j_call: TRBJ1-1
v_call: TRBV7-2
clone_size: -

cdr3_nt: TGTGCCAGCAGTTTACGGTCGAGCAATCAGCCCCAGCATTTT
cdr3_aa: CASSLRSSNQPQHF
d_call: -
j_call: TRBJ1-5
v_call: TRBV28
clone_size: -

cdr3_nt: TGCGCCAGCAGCTTGCCGGGGACTCAAGAGACCCAGTACTTC
cdr3_aa: CASSLPGTQETQYF
d_call: -
j_call: TRBJ2-5
v_call: TRBV5-1
clone_size: -

cdr3_nt: TGCGCCAGCAGCAAACAGGGCAACATCGTCAATGAGCAGTTCTTC
cdr3_aa: CASSKQGNIVNEQFF
d_call: -
j_call: TRBJ2-1
v_call: TRBV10-2
clone_size: -

cdr3_nt: TGCGCCAGCAGCTTGGCCGGTGAGACCCAGTACTTC
cdr3_aa: CASSLAGETQYF
d_call: -
j_call: TRBJ2-5
v_call: TRBV5-1
clone_size: -

cdr3_nt: TGCGCCAGCGCCCGGACAGGCAGTTCAGATACGCAGTATTTT
cdr3_aa: CASARTGSSDTQYF
d_call: TRBD1
j_call: TRBJ2-3
v_call: TRBV5-1
clone_size: -

cdr3_nt: TGTGCCAGCAGCAGGGGGAGCAATCAGCCCCAGCATTTT
cdr3_aa: CASSRGSNQPQHF
d_call: TRBD1
j_call: TRBJ1-5
v_call: TRBV6-4
clone_size: few

cdr3_nt: TGTGCCAGCAGTCTTGAGGGCCAAAGACAGGGGATCATTTCCTACGAGCAGTACTTC
cdr3_aa: CASSLEGQRQGIISYEQYF
d_call: TRBD1
j_call: TRBJ2-7
v_call: TRBV28
clone_size: -

cdr3_nt: TGTGCCAGCAGTTTCGACTTCCGGGACAGACAATCCTACGAGCAGTACTTC
cdr3_aa: CASSFDFRDRQSYEQYF
d_call: TRBD1
j_call: TRBJ2-7
v_call: TRBV28
clone_size: -

cdr3_nt: TGTGCCAGCAGCTTAGGTTGGGGGGATTTCGAGACCCAGTACTTC
cdr3_aa: CASSLGWGDFETQYF
d_call: -
j_call: TRBJ2-5
v_call: TRBV7-2
clone_size: -

cdr3_nt: TGCGCCAGCAGCCCGGCGGTGGATTTTAACTATGGCTACACCTTC
cdr3_aa: CASSPAVDFNYGYTF
d_call: -
j_call: TRBJ1-2
v_call: TRBV5-1
clone_size: -

cdr3_nt: TGTGCCAGCAGTTGGAGAGGGAGCTACGAGCAGTACTTC
cdr3_aa: CASSWRGSYEQYF
d_call: -
j_call: TRBJ2-7
v_call: TRBV6-5
clone_size: once

cdr3_nt: TGTGCCAGCAGTGGCGGGACCTACACAGATACGCAGTATTTT
cdr3_aa: CASSGGTYTDTQYF
d_call: -
j_call: TRBJ2-3
v_call: TRBV27
clone_size: -

cdr3_nt: TGCAGCGTCGTACCGACAGGGGGTTACTCTGGAAACACCATATATTTT
cdr3_aa: CSVVPTGGYSGNTIYF
d_call: TRBD1
j_call: TRBJ1-3
v_call: TRBV29-1
clone_size: -

cdr3_nt: TGTGCCAGCAGCCTAGCGGGGCCCGACAATGAGCAGTTCTTC
cdr3_aa: CASSLAGPDNEQFF
d_call: TRBD2
j_call: TRBJ2-1
v_call: TRBV25-1
clone_size: many

cdr3_nt: TGTGCCAGCAGCTACGGGAACACTGAAGCTTTCTTT
cdr3_aa: CASSYGNTEAFF
d_call: -
j_call: TRBJ1-1
v_call: TRBV7-9
clone_size: -

cdr3_nt: TGTGCCAGCAGGGCTAGGAGGCTGGAGCTGTTTTTT
cdr3_aa: CASRARRLELFF
d_call: -
j_call: TRBJ2-2
v_call: TRBV6-1
clone_size: once

cdr3_nt: TGTGCCAGCAGTCCTACCCTAGCGGGGGACTACAATGAGCAGTTCTTC
cdr3_aa: CASSPTLAGDYNEQFF
d_call: TRBD2
j_call: TRBJ2-1
v_call: TRBV28
clone_size: few

cdr3_nt: TGCGCCAGCAGCTTGGACAGCCTTAATGAAAAACTGTTTTTT
cdr3_aa: CASSLDSLNEKLFF
d_call: -
j_call: TRBJ1-4
v_call: TRBV5-1
clone_size: -

cdr3_nt: TGTGCCAGCAGTTCCATACGCGGACAGACAATAGAAGCTTTCTTT
cdr3_aa: CASSSIRGQTIEAFF
d_call: -
j_call: TRBJ1-1
v_call: TRBV6-5
clone_size: -

cdr3_nt: TGTGCCAGCAGTCCCGGACTAGCGGCCGGCATTCAGTACTTC
cdr3_aa: CASSPGLAAGIQYF
d_call: TRBD2
j_call: TRBJ2-4
v_call: TRBV6-5
clone_size: few

cdr3_nt: TGTGCCAGCAGTCCAGAAGGGGGTTTTTCCTACGAGCAGTACTTC
cdr3_aa: CASSPEGGFSYEQYF
d_call: -
j_call: TRBJ2-7
v_call: TRBV2
clone_size: few

cdr3_nt: TGTGCCAGCAGCTTACCCACTAGCGGGGGGTCCAATGAGCAGTTCTTC
cdr3_aa: CASSLPTSGGSNEQFF
d_call: -
j_call: TRBJ2-1
v_call: TRBV12-1
clone_size: -

cdr3_nt: TGTGCCAGCACCCTAACAGACCTAACCTACGAGCAGTACTTC
cdr3_aa: CASTLTDLTYEQYF
d_call: -
j_call: TRBJ2-7
v_call: TRBV2
clone_size: -

cdr3_nt: TGTGCCAGCAGCCCTCCCGGGACAGCCTATTACGAGCAGTACTTC
cdr3_aa: CASSPPGTAYYEQYF
d_call: TRBD1
j_call: TRBJ2-7
v_call: TRBV7-9
clone_size: -

cdr3_nt: TGTGCCACCCGGAGGGAAGGGCTGGCCGAGCAGTACTTC
cdr3_aa: CATRREGLAEQYF
d_call: -
j_call: TRBJ2-7
v_call: TRBV2
clone_size: few

cdr3_nt: TGTGCCAGCAGCTTGAACAGCCAGGGAAGAACGTACGAGCAGTACTTC
cdr3_aa: CASSLNSQGRTYEQYF
d_call: -
j_call: TRBJ2-7
v_call: TRBV7-9
clone_size: -